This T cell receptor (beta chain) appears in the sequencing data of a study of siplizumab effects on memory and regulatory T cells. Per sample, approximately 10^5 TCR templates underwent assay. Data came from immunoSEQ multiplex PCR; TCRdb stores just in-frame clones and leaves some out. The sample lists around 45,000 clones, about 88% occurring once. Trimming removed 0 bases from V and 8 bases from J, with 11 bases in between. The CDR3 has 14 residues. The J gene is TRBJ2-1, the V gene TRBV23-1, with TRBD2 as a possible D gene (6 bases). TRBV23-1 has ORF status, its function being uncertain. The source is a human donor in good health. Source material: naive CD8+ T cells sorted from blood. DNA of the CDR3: TGCGCCAGCAGTCAATCGTCACTAGCCTATGAGCAGTTCTTC. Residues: CASSQSSLAYEQFF.